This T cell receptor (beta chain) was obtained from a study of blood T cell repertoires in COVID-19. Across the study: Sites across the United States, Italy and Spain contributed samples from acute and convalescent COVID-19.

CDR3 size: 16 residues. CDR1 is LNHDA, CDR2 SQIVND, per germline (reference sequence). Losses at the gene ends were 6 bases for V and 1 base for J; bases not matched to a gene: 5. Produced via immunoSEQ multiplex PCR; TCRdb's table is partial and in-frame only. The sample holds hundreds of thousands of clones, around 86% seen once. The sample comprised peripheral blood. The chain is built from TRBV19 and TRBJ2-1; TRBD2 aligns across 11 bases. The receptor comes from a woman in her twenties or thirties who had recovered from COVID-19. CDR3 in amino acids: CASSPSSGGSYNEQFF. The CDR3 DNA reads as TGTGCCAGTAGCCCTTCTAGCGGGGGGTCCTACAATGAGCAGTTCTTC.